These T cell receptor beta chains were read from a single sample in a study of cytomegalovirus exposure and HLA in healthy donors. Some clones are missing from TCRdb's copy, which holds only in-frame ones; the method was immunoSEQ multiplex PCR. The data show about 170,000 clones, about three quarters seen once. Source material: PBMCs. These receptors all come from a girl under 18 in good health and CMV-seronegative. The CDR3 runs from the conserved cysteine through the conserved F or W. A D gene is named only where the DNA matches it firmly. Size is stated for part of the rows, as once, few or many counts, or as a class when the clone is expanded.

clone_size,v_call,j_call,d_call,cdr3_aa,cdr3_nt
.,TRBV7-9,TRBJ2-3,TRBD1,CASSSNRGAVTQYF,TGTGCCAGCAGCTCCAACAGGGGGGCGGTAACGCAGTATTTT
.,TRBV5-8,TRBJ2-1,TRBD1,CASSYRDRDNEQFF,TGTGCCAGCAGCTACCGGGACAGGGACAATGAGCAGTTCTTC
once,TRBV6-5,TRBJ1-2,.,CASSYLGGLGGYTF,TGTGCCAGCAGTTACCTCGGGGGGCTCGGTGGCTACACCTTC
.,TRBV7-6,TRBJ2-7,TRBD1,CASSSPPPRDRDEKQYF,TGTGCCAGCAGCTCCCCTCCCCCCCGGGACAGGGACGAAAAGCAGTACTTC
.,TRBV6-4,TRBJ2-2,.,CASSVRGTGELFF,TGTGCCAGCAGTGTACGGGGGACCGGGGAGCTGTTTTTT
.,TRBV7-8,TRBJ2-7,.,CASSLLQGRDYEQYF,TGTGCCAGCAGCTTATTACAGGGACGGGACTACGAGCAGTACTTC
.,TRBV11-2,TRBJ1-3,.,CASSTGGNTIYF,TGTGCCAGCAGTACAGGGGGAAACACCATATATTTT
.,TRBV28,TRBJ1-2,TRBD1,CASSSNTRTGNYGYTF,TGTGCCAGCAGTTCGAACACCCGGACAGGCAACTATGGCTACACCTTC
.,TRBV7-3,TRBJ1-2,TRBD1,CASSSIPRGRLADYGYTF,TGTGCCAGCAGCTCTATACCCAGGGGGCGCCTTGCGGACTATGGCTACACCTTC
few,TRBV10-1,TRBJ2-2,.,CASSAGFRDTGELFF,TGCGCCAGCAGCGCAGGATTTCGCGACACCGGGGAGCTGTTTTTT
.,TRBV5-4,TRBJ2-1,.,CASSLEGGAHVEQFF,TGTGCCAGCAGCTTGGAAGGGGGGGCGCATGTTGAGCAGTTCTTC
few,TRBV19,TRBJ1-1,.,CASRQHQNTEAFF,TGTGCCAGTAGACAGCATCAGAACACTGAAGCTTTCTTT
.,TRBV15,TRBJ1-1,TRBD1,CATSRDGTGGPDPFF,TGTGCCACCAGCAGAGATGGGACAGGGGGCCCAGATCCTTTCTTT
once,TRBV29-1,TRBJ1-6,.,CSARSAGLSSPLHF,TGCAGCGCTCGGAGTGCGGGACTATCTTCACCCCTCCACTTT
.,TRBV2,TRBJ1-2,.,CASMSVAVNYGYTF,TGTGCCAGCATGTCGGTCGCGGTCAACTATGGCTACACCTTC
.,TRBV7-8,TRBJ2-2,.,CASRSGRVAGELFF,TGTGCCAGCAGAAGTGGCAGGGTTGCAGGGGAGCTGTTTTTT
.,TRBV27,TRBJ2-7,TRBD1,CASSFGQGISYEQYF,TGTGCCAGCAGTTTCGGACAGGGAATCTCCTACGAGCAGTACTTC
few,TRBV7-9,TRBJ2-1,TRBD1,CASTRDSFNEQFF,TGTGCCAGCACCCGGGACAGCTTCAATGAGCAGTTCTTC
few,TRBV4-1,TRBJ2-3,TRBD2,CASSQSGGAYTQYF,TGCGCCAGCAGCCAAAGCGGGGGGGCCTATACGCAGTATTTT
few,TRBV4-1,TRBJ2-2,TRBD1,CASSQDRFPLRTGGDTGELFF,TGCGCCAGCAGCCAAGATAGGTTCCCCCTTCGGACAGGGGGGGACACCGGGGAGCTGTTTTTT
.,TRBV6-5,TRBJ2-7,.,CASSRTDVYEQYF,TGTGCCAGCAGTCGGACAGACGTCTACGAGCAGTACTTC
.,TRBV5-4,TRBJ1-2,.,CASSLAGVGGYTF,TGTGCCAGCAGCTTGGCCGGGGTGGGTGGCTACACCTTC
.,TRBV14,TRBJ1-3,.,CASSQEYSSGNTIYF,TGTGCCAGCAGCCAAGAATACAGCAGCGGAAACACCATATATTTT